This T cell receptor beta chain was recovered during a study of blood T cells in healthy people across ages. A second PCR, run for 7 to 11 cycles, used a sample-barcoded 5' primer plus a J-beta primer mix. One entry per CDR3 protein results from TCRdb running MiXCR on the 5' RACE reads. Of 1.5 million or so distinct CDR3 sequences in the sample, 35% to 45% are singletons; the top ten hold about 4%. Peripheral blood, about 10 milliliters per donor, was collected. Per sample, at least 5 micrograms of total RNA were extracted. Points from the study as a whole: Diversity estimated from one million T cells was considered an underestimate.

There are a few counts of this clonotype. Its specificity is unknown. The receptor's source is a woman between 18 and 30 years old in good health. The sequenced material came from blood.

The DNA for the CDR3 is TGCGCCAGCAGCTTGGCGGGACCGTGGGCTCTGGAGCAGTACTTC. It translates to CASSLAGPWALEQYF. The chain is built from TRBV5-1 and TRBJ2-5; the D gene could be TRBD1 or TRBD2 (5 bases each). The CDR3 is 15 amino acids. Germline CDR1 reads SGHRS; CDR2 reads YFSETQ. V shed 0 bases and J shed 11 bases, with 20 bases lying between them.